Described below is a single T cell receptor (beta chain) sequence and its context. Antigen specificity is unknown. Per the study methods: Quality scores were absent from the junction-only immunoSEQ sequences, so filtering differed. The method was immunoSEQ multiplex PCR; TCRdb's version includes in-frame clones alone and lacks a portion of them. The V and J calls and clone size were taken over from that table, and D and trimming were inferred from the DNA. The sample lists roughly 2,000,000 clones, about 94% occurring once. This sample was included in a study of shared clonotypes between healthy human individuals. Study-level points and caveats: Naive subsets generally had larger estimated richness than memory subsets.

Naive CD8 cells, CD45RO-negative and positively selected for CCR7, excluded terminally differentiated effector memory CD45RA+ cells. All donors qualified as healthy HIV-negative adults and had experienced no recent acute infections or vaccinations. The sequencing input was naive CD8+ T cells sorted from blood. This sequence was found in a man aged 18 to 29 in good health.

This chain's CDR3 is CASSQMTAPGEKLFF. CDR3 coding DNA: TGCGCCAGCAGCCAGATGACGGCCCCGGGTGAAAAACTGTTTTTT. The J gene is TRBJ1-4, the V gene TRBV4-1; D gene uncertain. V was trimmed by 3 bases and J by 7 bases, leaving 15 bases between them. The CDR3 is 15 amino acids. Germline V CDR1 and CDR2: MGHRA, YSYEKL.